This TCR beta chain was identified during a study of blood T cell repertoires in COVID-19. This CDR3 is built from 12 residues. V was trimmed by 3 bases and J by 7 bases, leaving 7 bases between them. Per the germline V gene, CDR1 is KGHSH and CDR2 is LQKENI. TCRdb's copy holds only in-frame clones and misses some; the assay was immunoSEQ multiplex PCR. The sample carries about 220,000 clones, 84% recorded once. The TCR comes from a man aged 35 to 55 who had recovered from COVID-19. The sequencing sample was made of peripheral blood. The V and J genes are TRBV18 and TRBJ1-3; D is ambiguous. The CDR3 spells CASSPGGNTIYF. The CDR3 DNA follows: TGTGCCAGCTCACCGGGAGGGAACACCATATATTTT. Supplemented by reference TRBV18 and TRBJ1-3, the full variable domain reads NAGVMQNPRHLVRRRGQEARLRCSPMKGHSHVYWYRQLPEEGLKFMVYLQKENIIDESGMPKERFSAEFPKEGPSILRIQQVVRGDSAAYFCASSPGGNTIYFGEGSWLTVV.